What follows describes a single T cell receptor (beta chain). Antigen: not known. The data originate from a study of shared clonotypes between healthy human individuals. Broader study findings: Collection of samples was limited to blood; tissue repertoires likely differ.

CDR1 is MNHNY and CDR2 is SVGAGI in the germline V gene (reference sequence). The CDR3 covers 12 residues. V lost 6 bases to trimming and J lost 4 bases, with 7 bases between them. Splitting of each subset's genomic DNA was done evenly across several immunoSEQ plates. Input per replicate PCR of unsorted PBMC was approximately 280 ng DNA, corresponding to some 30,000 T cell genomes. Sequencing on ten immunoSEQ deep assay plates was performed for unsorted PBMC DNA. This table comes from immunoSEQ multiplex PCR, and its TCRdb copy is limited to in-frame clones, with some not included. The sample yields about 480,000 clones, 79% seen once.

Sample: PBMCs. This chain links TRBV6-6 with TRBJ1-5, with D possibly being TRBD1 (5 bases). This TCR was sampled from a woman aged 40 to 50 in good health. Some clones in this sample may be carry-over from other donors' samples. The CDR3 bases are TGTGCCAGCAGCGGGGGAAATCAGCCCCAGCATTTT. Translation gives CASSGGNQPQHF.